The subject of this entry is one TCR beta chain. Its antigen is not identified. The data were produced by immunoSEQ multiplex PCR, yet TCRdb's version contains in-frame clones alone and is incomplete. This table has more than 50,000 clones, 80% to 90% appearing once. This record comes from a study of OX40 agonist ivuxolimab in advanced cancers. Overall study findings and caveats: The authors did not determine the antigen specificity of the expanded peripheral T cells.

CDR1 and CDR2 from the germline V gene are KGHSH and LQKENI. V was cut by 0 bases and J by 0 bases, with 9 bases left in between. CDR3 size: 16 residues. The chain links TRBV18 to TRBJ1-3; D unclear. The TCR sequence derives from an adult with an advanced solid tumor such as melanoma, head and neck, liver or kidney cancer. The specimen comprised CD4+ or CD8+ T cells sorted from blood, sampled in a trial of the OX40 agonist ivuxolimab. The CDR3 spells CASSPPLRNSGNTIYF. The CDR3 DNA follows: TGTGCCAGCTCACCACCGTTGAGGAACTCTGGAAACACCATATATTTT.